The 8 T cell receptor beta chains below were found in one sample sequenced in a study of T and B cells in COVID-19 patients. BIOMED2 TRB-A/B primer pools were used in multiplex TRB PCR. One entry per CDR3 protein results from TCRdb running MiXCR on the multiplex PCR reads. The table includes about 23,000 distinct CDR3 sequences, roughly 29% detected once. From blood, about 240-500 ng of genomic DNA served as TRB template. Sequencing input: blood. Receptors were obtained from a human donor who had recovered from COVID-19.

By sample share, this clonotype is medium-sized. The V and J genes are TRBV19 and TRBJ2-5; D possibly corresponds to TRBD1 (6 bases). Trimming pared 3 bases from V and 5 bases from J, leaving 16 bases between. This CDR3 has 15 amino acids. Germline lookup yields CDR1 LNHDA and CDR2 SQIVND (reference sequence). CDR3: CASSIPTGSGETQYF. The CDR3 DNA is TGTGCCAGTAGTATCCCAACAGGGTCAGGGGAGACCCAGTACTTC.

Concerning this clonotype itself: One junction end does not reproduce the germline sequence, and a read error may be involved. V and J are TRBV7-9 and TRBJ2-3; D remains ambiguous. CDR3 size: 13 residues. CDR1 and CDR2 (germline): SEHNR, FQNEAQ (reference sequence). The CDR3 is CARSLATTDTQYF. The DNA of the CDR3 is TGTGCCAGAAGCTTAGCTACCACAGATACGCAGTATTTT.

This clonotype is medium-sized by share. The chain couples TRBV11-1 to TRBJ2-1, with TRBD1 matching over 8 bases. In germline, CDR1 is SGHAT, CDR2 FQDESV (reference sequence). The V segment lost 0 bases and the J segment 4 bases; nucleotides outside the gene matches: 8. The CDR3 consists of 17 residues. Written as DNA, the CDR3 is TGTGCCAGCAGCTTAGCGTGGGGCAGGGGGCGTTACAATGAGCAGTTCTTC. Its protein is CASSLAWGRGRYNEQFF.

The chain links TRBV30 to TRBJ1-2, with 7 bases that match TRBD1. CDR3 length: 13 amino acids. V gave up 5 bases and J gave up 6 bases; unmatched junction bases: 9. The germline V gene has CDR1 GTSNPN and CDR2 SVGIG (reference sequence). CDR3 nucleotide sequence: TGTGCCTGGCATAGACAGGGTAGTAATGGCTACACCTTC. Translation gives CAWHRQGSNGYTF.

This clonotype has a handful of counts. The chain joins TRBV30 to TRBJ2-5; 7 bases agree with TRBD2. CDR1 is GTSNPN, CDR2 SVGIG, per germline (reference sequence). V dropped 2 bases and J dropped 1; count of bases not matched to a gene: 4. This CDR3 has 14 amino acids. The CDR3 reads CAWSLGGPQETQYF. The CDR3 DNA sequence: TGTGCCTGGAGTCTGGGAGGGCCCCAAGAGACCCAGTACTTC.

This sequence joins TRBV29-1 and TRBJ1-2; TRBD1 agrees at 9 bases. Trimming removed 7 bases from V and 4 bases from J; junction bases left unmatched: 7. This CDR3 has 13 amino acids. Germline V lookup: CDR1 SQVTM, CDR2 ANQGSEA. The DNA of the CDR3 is TGCAGCGCTGGCCAGGGACAGGGCTATGGCTACACCTTC. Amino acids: CSAGQGQGYGYTF. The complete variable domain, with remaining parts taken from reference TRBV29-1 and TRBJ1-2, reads SAVISQKPSRDICQRGTSLTIQCQVDSQVTMMFWYRQQPGQSLTLIATANQGSEATYESGFVIDKFPISRPNLTFSTLTVSNMSPEDSSIYLCSAGQGQGYGYTFGSGTRLTVV.

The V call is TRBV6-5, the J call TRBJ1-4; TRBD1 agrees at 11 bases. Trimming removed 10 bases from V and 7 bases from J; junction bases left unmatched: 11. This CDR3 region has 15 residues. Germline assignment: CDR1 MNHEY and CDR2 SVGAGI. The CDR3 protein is CATSGSGTGGEKLFF. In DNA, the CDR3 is TGTGCCACTTCCGGGTCCGGGACAGGGGGTGAAAAACTGTTTTTT.

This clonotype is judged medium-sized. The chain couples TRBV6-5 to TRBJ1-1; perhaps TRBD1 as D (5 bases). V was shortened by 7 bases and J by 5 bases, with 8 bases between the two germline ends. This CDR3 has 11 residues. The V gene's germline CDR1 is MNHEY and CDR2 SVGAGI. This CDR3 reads CASTRGTEAFF. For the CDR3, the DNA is TGTGCCAGCACTAGGGGAACTGAAGCTTTCTTT.